Listed below are T cell receptor beta chains from one sample, sequenced in a study of Ad26.COV2.S vaccination and SARS-CoV-2 variants. Produced via immunoSEQ multiplex PCR; TCRdb's table is partial and in-frame only. The sample holds about 330,000 clones, roughly 90% seen once. Sequencing was performed on peripheral blood, taken in a trial of Ad26.COV2.S vaccine versus placebo. The source is a person aged 18 to 65 who received the Ad26.COV2.S COVID-19 vaccine or a placebo. The CDR3 runs from the conserved cysteine through the conserved F or W. The D gene is left open where the match is weak. Clone sizes are given selectively: once, few, many, or a class where the clone is expanded.

d_call	v_call	j_call	clone_size	cdr3_aa	cdr3_nt
TRBD2	TRBV28	TRBJ2-5	-	CASSPVRTSEETQYF	TGTGCCAGCAGCCCTGTCAGGACTAGCGAAGAGACCCAGTACTTC
TRBD2	TRBV7-9	TRBJ2-7	-	CASSSTAGLAGPIYGQYF	TGTGCCAGCAGCTCCACGGCCGGACTAGCGGGGCCGATATACGGGCAGTACTTC
-	TRBV11-2	TRBJ2-7	-	CASRLPGRGPYEQYF	TGTGCCAGCAGATTACCGGGACGAGGGCCTTACGAGCAGTACTTC
-	TRBV25-1	TRBJ2-2	-	CASSSHDTGELFF	TGTGCCAGCAGTTCTCATGACACCGGGGAGCTGTTTTTT
-	TRBV19	TRBJ1-2	-	CASSLDVGRANYGYTF	TGTGCCAGTAGTCTCGACGTCGGCAGAGCTAACTATGGCTACACCTTC
-	TRBV6-1	TRBJ2-1	-	CASSHATLDEQFF	TGTGCCAGCAGTCACGCGACCCTGGATGAGCAGTTCTTC
TRBD1	TRBV6-5	TRBJ1-1	-	CAIGGGAYWNTEAFF	TGTGCCATAGGGGGCGGGGCGTACTGGAACACTGAAGCTTTCTTT
-	TRBV18	TRBJ1-1	-	CASSQGAEAFF	TGTGCCAGCTCACAGGGGGCTGAAGCTTTCTTT
TRBD1	TRBV5-1	TRBJ1-5	-	CASSVGQPNQPQHF	TGCGCCAGCAGCGTGGGACAGCCTAATCAGCCCCAGCATTTT
-	TRBV5-1	TRBJ1-2	-	CASSLTQQGGDGYTF	TGCGCCAGCAGCTTGACTCAACAGGGAGGGGATGGCTACACCTTC
TRBD1	TRBV3-1/TRBV3-2	TRBJ2-3	-	CASSQGDSRTDTQYF	TGTGCCAGCAGCCAGGGGGACAGCCGCACAGATACGCAGTATTTT
-	TRBV7-3	TRBJ1-4	-	CASSPGFVGSDEKLFF	TGTGCCAGCAGCCCCGGTTTCGTTGGATCGGATGAAAAACTGTTTTTT
-	TRBV19	TRBJ2-2	-	CASRKGGELFF	TGTGCCAGTAGAAAAGGCGGGGAGCTGTTTTTT
-	TRBV9	TRBJ1-2	-	CASSADRPTFYGYTF	TGTGCCAGCAGCGCGGACAGACCAACCTTCTATGGCTACACCTTC
-	TRBV28	TRBJ1-2	-	CASSSNYGYTF	TGTGCCAGCAGTAGCAACTATGGCTACACCTTC
-	TRBV19	TRBJ1-2	-	CASSSRQSVYGYTF	TGTGCCAGTAGTAGCCGACAGTCCGTTTATGGCTACACCTTC
TRBD2	TRBV7-3	TRBJ2-1	-	CASSLTGTSGRGNEQFF	TGTGCCAGCAGCTTAACCGGGACTAGCGGGAGAGGGAATGAGCAGTTCTTC
-	TRBV18	TRBJ2-2	-	CASSSGEAGELFF	TGTGCCAGCTCATCAGGGGAGGCCGGGGAGCTGTTTTTT
-	TRBV12-3/TRBV12-4	TRBJ1-6	-	CASSLVTSPLHF	TGTGCCAGCAGTTTGGTAACTTCACCCCTCCACTTT
-	TRBV6-5	TRBJ2-7	-	CASSIHHRDVEQYF	TGTGCCAGCTCAATACACCACAGGGATGTCGAGCAGTACTTC
-	TRBV7-8	TRBJ1-4	-	CASSLRFRENEKLFF	TGTGCCAGCAGCTTACGGTTCAGGGAAAATGAAAAACTGTTTTTT
-	TRBV11-3	TRBJ2-1	-	CASSRTAAQGNEQFF	TGTGCCAGCAGTCGGACCGCGGCCCAGGGTAATGAGCAGTTCTTC
-	TRBV3-1/TRBV3-2	TRBJ2-5	-	CASSQVGEWGQETQYF	TGTGCCAGCAGCCAAGTTGGGGAGTGGGGCCAAGAGACCCAGTACTTC
TRBD1	TRBV4-1	TRBJ2-7	-	CASSQPGTGISYF	TGCGCCAGCAGCCAACCTGGGACAGGGATTTCGTACTTC
-	TRBV10-2	TRBJ1-1	-	CASSEWQAILTEAFF	TGCGCCAGCAGTGAGTGGCAGGCGATACTGACTGAAGCTTTCTTT
TRBD1	TRBV25-1	TRBJ2-5	-	CASRGDRGGKETQYF	TGTGCCAGCAGGGGAGACAGGGGGGGTAAGGAGACCCAGTACTTC
-	TRBV19	TRBJ2-5	-	CASSTWQETQYF	TGTGCCAGTAGTACTTGGCAAGAGACCCAGTACTTC
-	TRBV5-1	TRBJ2-7	-	CASSFRQAEGEQYF	TGCGCCAGCAGCTTTCGACAGGCCGAGGGCGAGCAGTACTTC
TRBD1	TRBV7-2	TRBJ2-3	-	CASSVQGARTDTQYF	TGTGCCAGCAGCGTACAGGGGGCCCGCACAGATACGCAGTATTTT
-	TRBV5-4	TRBJ2-4	-	CASSQGQLLAKNIQYF	TGTGCCAGCAGCCAGGGACAACTATTAGCCAAAAACATTCAGTACTTC
TRBD1	TRBV11-3	TRBJ1-4	-	CASRLVRSGQDHPNEKLFF	TGTGCCAGCCGACTAGTGAGGAGTGGACAGGACCACCCCAATGAAAAACTGTTTTTT
-	TRBV6-5	TRBJ2-2	once	CASSYERAGELFF	TGTGCCAGCAGTTACGAAAGGGCCGGGGAGCTGTTTTTT
-	TRBV6-5	TRBJ1-1	-	CASSQGGNTEAFF	TGTGCCAGCAGCCAGGGTGGGAACACTGAAGCTTTCTTT
-	TRBV27	TRBJ2-4	-	CASSPLQNLAKNIQYF	TGTGCCAGCAGTCCCCTACAGAATCTAGCCAAAAACATTCAGTACTTC
-	TRBV9	TRBJ2-3	-	CASANSPGATDTQYF	TGTGCCAGCGCCAACTCTCCGGGGGCCACAGATACGCAGTATTTT
-	TRBV12-5	TRBJ1-2	-	CASRLAGNYGYTF	TGTGCTAGTAGGCTGGCAGGGAACTATGGCTACACCTTC
-	TRBV10-2	TRBJ2-5	-	CASNDFQETQYF	TGCGCCAGCAATGACTTTCAAGAGACCCAGTACTTC
-	TRBV2	TRBJ1-1	-	CASISREDTEAFF	TGTGCCAGCATTAGTCGGGAGGACACTGAAGCTTTCTTT
TRBD1	TRBV2	TRBJ1-5	-	CASTMGQRQPQHF	TGTGCCAGCACTATGGGACAGCGACAGCCCCAGCATTTT
TRBD1	TRBV5-1	TRBJ2-1	-	CASSLVTGGGYSYNEQFF	TGCGCCAGCAGCTTGGTTACAGGGGGCGGCTACTCCTACAATGAGCAGTTCTTC
TRBD2	TRBV7-8	TRBJ2-1	-	CASSRGRGGYNEQFF	TGTGCCAGCAGCCGAGGGCGGGGGGGATACAATGAGCAGTTCTTC
-	TRBV5-1	TRBJ2-7	-	CASSEEGQEQYF	TGCGCCAGCAGCGAGGAAGGTCAGGAGCAGTACTTC
-	TRBV6-2/TRBV6-3	TRBJ2-3	-	CASSYPPLGASTDTQYF	TGTGCCAGCAGTTACCCCCCCTTAGGGGCTAGCACAGATACGCAGTATTTT
-	TRBV4-1	TRBJ1-5	few	CASSQEWNSNQPQHF	TGCGCCAGCAGCCAAGAGTGGAATAGCAATCAGCCCCAGCATTTT
-	TRBV19	TRBJ1-1	few	CASSIWTALNTEAFF	TGTGCCAGTAGTATTTGGACAGCTTTAAACACTGAAGCTTTCTTT
TRBD1	TRBV3-1/TRBV3-2	TRBJ2-1	-	CASSQDRLRGRDLYNEQFF	TGTGCCAGCAGCCAAGATCGTCTGAGGGGGCGCGACCTTTACAATGAGCAGTTCTTC
-	TRBV6-2/TRBV6-3	TRBJ1-1	-	CASSYMGNTEAFF	TGTGCCAGCAGTTACATGGGGAACACTGAAGCTTTCTTT
-	TRBV6-2/TRBV6-3	TRBJ1-1	-	CASSPAGEAFF	TGTGCCAGCAGTCCCGCGGGGGAAGCTTTCTTT